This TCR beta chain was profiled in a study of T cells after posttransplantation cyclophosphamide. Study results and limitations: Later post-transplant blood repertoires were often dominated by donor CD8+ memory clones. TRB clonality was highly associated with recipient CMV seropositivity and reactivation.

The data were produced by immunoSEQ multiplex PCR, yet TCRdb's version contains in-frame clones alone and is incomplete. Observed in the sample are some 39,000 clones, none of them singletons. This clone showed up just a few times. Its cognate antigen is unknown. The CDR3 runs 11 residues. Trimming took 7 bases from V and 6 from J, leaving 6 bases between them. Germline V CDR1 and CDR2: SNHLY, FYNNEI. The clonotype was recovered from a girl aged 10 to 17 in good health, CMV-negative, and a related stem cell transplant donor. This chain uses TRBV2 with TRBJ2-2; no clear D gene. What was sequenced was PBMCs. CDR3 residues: CASNYAGELFF. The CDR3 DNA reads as TGTGCCAGCAATTATGCCGGGGAGCTGTTTTTT. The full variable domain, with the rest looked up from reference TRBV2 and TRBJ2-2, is EPEVTQTPSHQVTQMGQEVILRCVPISNHLYFYWYRQILGQKVEFLVSFYNNEISEKSEIFDDQFSVERPDGSNFTLKIRSTKLEDSAMYFCASNYAGELFFGEGSRLTVL.